This T cell receptor beta chain was captured by sequencing in a study of blood T cells in healthy people across ages. Study results and limitations: Older age went with lower TCR beta diversity per million T cells, in a roughly linear way. More naive CD4+ cells and higher diversity marked long-lived donors relative to aged donors.

Germline lookup yields CDR1 SGHRS and CDR2 YFSETQ. This CDR3 has 15 amino acids. The germline V and J ends were trimmed by 1 base and 4 bases, with 12 bases remaining between them. On this clonotype itself: Its matching antigen is unknown.

Next came a second PCR, run for about 7 to 12 cycles, which used a sample-barcoded 5' primer along with a J-beta primer mix. TCRdb reprocessed the 5' RACE reads with MiXCR, giving one entry per CDR3 protein. The sample lists hundreds of thousands of distinct CDR3 sequences; roughly 50% were seen once. The specimen sequenced was blood. V usage is TRBV5-1 and J usage is TRBJ2-1; tentative D call: TRBD1 (5 bases). The origin of this receptor is a man in his forties or fifties in good health. Written as DNA, the CDR3 is TGCGCCAGCAGCTTGCTAGGGGATACGTACAATGAGCAGTTCTTC. Residues: CASSLLGDTYNEQFF.